This T cell receptor (beta chain) was documented in a study of OX40 agonist ivuxolimab in advanced cancers. As to this clone: Its antigen is unidentified.

Study outcomes and limitations: Averaged across samples, CD8+ T cells carried more expanded clones than CD4+ did. Some of the nonresponding patients also showed low levels of normalized T-cell clonal expansion.

Assay: immunoSEQ multiplex PCR; the TCRdb copy retains only in-frame clones and omits some. The sample yields 65,000 to 80,000 clones, just over 90% seen once. The sample was CD4+ or CD8+ T cells sorted from blood, taken in a trial of the OX40 agonist ivuxolimab. This TCR came from an adult with an advanced solid tumor such as melanoma, head and neck, liver or kidney cancer.

CDR3 DNA sequence: TGTGCCAGCAGCTTTTGGGTTCGGCGGGTTGAAAAACTGTTTTTT. This translates into CASSFWVRRVEKLFF. This sequence joins TRBV7-9 and TRBJ1-4; D is unresolved. The germline V gene has CDR1 SEHNR and CDR2 FQNEAQ (reference sequence). The CDR3 covers 15 residues. V lost 3 bases and J lost 7, with 15 bases in between.